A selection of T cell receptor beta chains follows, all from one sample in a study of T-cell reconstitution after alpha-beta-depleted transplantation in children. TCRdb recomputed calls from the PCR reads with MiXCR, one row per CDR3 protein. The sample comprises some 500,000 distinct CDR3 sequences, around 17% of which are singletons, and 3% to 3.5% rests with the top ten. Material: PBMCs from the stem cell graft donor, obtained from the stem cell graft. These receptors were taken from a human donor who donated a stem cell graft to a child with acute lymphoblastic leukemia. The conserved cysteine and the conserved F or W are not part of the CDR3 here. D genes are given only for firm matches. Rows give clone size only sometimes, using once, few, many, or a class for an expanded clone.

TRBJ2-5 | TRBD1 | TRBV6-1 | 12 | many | ASSQTGAGETQY
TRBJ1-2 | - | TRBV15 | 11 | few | ATSTLGLSGYT
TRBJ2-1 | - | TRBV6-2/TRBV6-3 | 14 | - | ASRTSLAPTYNEQF
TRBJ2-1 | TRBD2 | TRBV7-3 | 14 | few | ASSRGGGSSYNEQF
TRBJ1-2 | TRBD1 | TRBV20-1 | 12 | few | SARVPGGYYGYT
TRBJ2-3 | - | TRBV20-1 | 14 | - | SAPHGGLAGTDTQY
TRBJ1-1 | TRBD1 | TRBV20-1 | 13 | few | SAREMAGQGTEAF
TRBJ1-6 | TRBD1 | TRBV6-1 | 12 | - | ASREDRVYSPLH
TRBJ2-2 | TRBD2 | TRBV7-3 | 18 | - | ASSLTPGLAGDANTGELF
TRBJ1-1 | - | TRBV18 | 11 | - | ASSPGFVTEAF
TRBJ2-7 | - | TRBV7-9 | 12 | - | ASSRLGSGYEQY
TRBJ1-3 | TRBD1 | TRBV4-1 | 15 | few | ASSHLGQGSGGNTIY
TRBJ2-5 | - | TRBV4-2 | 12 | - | ASSQDWASGIPY
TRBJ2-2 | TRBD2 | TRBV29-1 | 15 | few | SAISLAGEANTGELF
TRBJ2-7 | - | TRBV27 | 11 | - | ASSLAPHYEQY
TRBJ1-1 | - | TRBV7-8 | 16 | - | ASSLYALRQAPNTEAF
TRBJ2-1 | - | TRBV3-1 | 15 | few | ASSQSQRARPYNEQF
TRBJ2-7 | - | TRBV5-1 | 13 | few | ASSPFDGPSYEQY
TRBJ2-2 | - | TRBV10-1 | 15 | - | ASSEPPGTQNTGELF
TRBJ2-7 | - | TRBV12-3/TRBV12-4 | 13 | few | ASSLVKRARYEQY
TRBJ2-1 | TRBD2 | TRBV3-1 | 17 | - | ASSKEVGLGLAGVNEQF
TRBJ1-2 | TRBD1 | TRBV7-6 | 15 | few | ASSLLPTGEEGYGYT
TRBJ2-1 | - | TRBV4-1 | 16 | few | ASSQVGRAGPAIDEQF
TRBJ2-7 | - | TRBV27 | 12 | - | ASSQRDLTYEQY
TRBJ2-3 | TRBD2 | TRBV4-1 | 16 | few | ASSQGGGLAGSTDTQY
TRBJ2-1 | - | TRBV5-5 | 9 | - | ASSFVSEQF
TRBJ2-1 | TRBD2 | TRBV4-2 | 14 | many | ASSSRGRLEGNEQF
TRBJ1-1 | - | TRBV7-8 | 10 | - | ASSLGGGSAF
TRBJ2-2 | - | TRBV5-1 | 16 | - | ASIPGGSTAISTGELF
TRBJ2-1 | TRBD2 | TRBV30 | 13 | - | AWSVRAGAYNEQF
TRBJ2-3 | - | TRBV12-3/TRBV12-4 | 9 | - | ASDPGDTQY
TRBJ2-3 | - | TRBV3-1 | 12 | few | ASSQDVASDTQY
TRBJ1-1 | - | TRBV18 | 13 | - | ASSPQEVQDTEAF
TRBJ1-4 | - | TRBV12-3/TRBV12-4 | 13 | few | ASSFSRGGSEKLF
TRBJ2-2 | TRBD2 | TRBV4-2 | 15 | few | ASSQFLAGGPSGELF
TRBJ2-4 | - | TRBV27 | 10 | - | ASSLGGYIQY
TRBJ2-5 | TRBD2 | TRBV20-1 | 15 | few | SARESGRGRFQETQY
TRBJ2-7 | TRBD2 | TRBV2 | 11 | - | ASGSGGLEEQY
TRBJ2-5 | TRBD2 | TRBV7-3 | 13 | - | ASSVGLAGAETQY
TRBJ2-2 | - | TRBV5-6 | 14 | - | ASSPPRGADTGELF
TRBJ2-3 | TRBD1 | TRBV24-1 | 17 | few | ATSDFGTGLDLLTDTQY
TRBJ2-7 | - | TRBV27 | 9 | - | ASSLANKQY